The 31 T cell receptor beta chains listed next were all sequenced from one sample in a study of vaccination effects on CD4 cells after COVID-19 (dated by TCRdb to the early 2020s). In the ViraFEST assay, PBMC were stimulated with viral peptide pools, and TCR sequencing was then used to find antigen-specific CD4+ T cell clonotypes based on their expansion. After approximately 11 days of culture, CD4+ T cells were isolated with the EasySep CD4+ T cell isolation kit. Negative nucleocapsid antibody results before and after vaccination confirmed that the healthy vaccine recipients had no prior SARS-CoV-2 infection. To prepare the library, the immunoSEQ multiplex PCR assay was applied. What TCRdb holds here is the immuneACCESS table cut down to in-frame rearrangements. Part of the clones is not present; checked against another copy, under half of the missing clones reflect an unresolved V gene, and the others are unexplained. The sample table shows about 63,000 clones, and 60% to 80% are seen once. The ten largest clones take up roughly 3.5% of the sample.

These receptors' targets are unknown. The sequencing here drew on CD4+ T cells from PBMCs cultured with HCoV-OC43 spike peptides, taken before COVID-19 vaccination. The cell subset or site label for this specimen denotes: HCoV-OC43 spike overlapping peptide pool stimulation. All receptors derive from a human donor who received a COVID-19 vaccine.

The rearrangement uses TRBV18 and TRBJ2-2; no definite D call. V lost 1 base and J lost 0, with 9 bases in between. Per the germline V gene, CDR1 is KGHSH and CDR2 is LQKENI. This CDR3 has 16 residues. The CDR3 protein is CASSPRVATNTGELFF. The CDR3 region has the DNA TGTGCCAGCTCACCACGGGTAGCCACGAACACCGGGGAGCTGTTTTTT.

The V and J genes are TRBV18 and TRBJ2-3; TRBD1 matches at 9 bases. Germline CDR1 reads KGHSH; CDR2 reads LQKENI. After removal of 1 base from V and 3 bases from J, the junction contained 2 bases not matched to a gene. The CDR3 totals 15 residues. The CDR3 nucleotides read TGTGCCAGCTCACCACTGGACAGGGGAACAGATACGCAGTATTTT. Its protein product is CASSPLDRGTDTQYF.

This clone was detected once. This chain joins TRBV2 and TRBJ2-5; tentative D call: TRBD2 (6 bases). The V gene's germline CDR1 is SNHLY and CDR2 FYNNEI. V lost 11 bases and J lost 2, with 12 bases in between. The CDR3 is 12 amino acids. The CDR3 protein is CASRRGQETQYF. CDR3 bases: TGTGCCTCCAGGCGGGGTCAAGAGACCCAGTACTTC.

A few counts support this clone. This chain links TRBV15 with TRBJ1-5; TRBD1 matches at 7 bases. The CDR3 is 15 amino acids. The junction had 3 bases not matched to a gene; V was cut back by 3 bases and J by 1 base. Germline CDR1 LNHNV, CDR2 YYDKDF (reference sequence). The CDR3: CATSREGASNQPQHF. The CDR3 DNA is TGTGCCACCAGCAGGGAGGGGGCGAGCAATCAGCCCCAGCATTTT.

The CDR3 sequence is CASSRVLKGRTDTQYF. In DNA form, the CDR3 reads TGTGCCAGCAGTCGTGTTTTAAAGGGTCGAACAGATACGCAGTATTTT. The gene calls are TRBV2 and TRBJ2-3; D remains ambiguous. CDR3 length: 16 residues. The germline V gene has CDR1 SNHLY and CDR2 FYNNEI. The V end lost 5 bases, the J end lost 3 bases, and 18 bases lay between the germline ends. The full variable domain, its missing parts supplied by reference TRBV2 and TRBJ2-3, is EPEVTQTPSHQVTQMGQEVILRCVPISNHLYFYWYRQILGQKVEFLVSFYNNEISEKSEIFDDQFSVERPDGSNFTLKIRSTKLEDSAMYFCASSRVLKGRTDTQYFGPGTRLTVL.

The chain carries TRBV7-6 and TRBJ2-2; 7 bases agree with TRBD2. V shed 5 bases, J shed 3 bases, and the junction held 6 bases outside the gene matches. From germline, CDR1 is SGHVS and CDR2 FNYEAQ. The CDR3 totals 15 residues. In DNA form, the CDR3 reads TGTGCCAGCAGCCGGGAGGACTACCACACCGGGGAGCTGTTTTTT. Its protein product is CASSREDYHTGELFF.

This clone has more than one count but fewer than ten. The junction differs from germline at one of its ends, possibly a read error. This chain connects TRBV3-1 (or the pseudogene TRBV3-2) to TRBJ2-1; D remains ambiguous. CDR3 length equals 14 residues. Germline V lookup: CDR1 LGHDT, CDR2 YNNKEL (reference sequence). The chain's CDR3 is CASSQGLPDNEQFF. CDR3 bases: TGTGCCAGCAGTCAAGGGCTACCAGACAATGAGCAGTTCTTC.

The V gene is TRBV6-1, the J gene TRBJ1-1, with D perhaps matching TRBD1 (5 bases). Germline CDR1 and CDR2: MNHNS and SASEGT. This CDR3 spans 14 amino acids. The V and J ends lost 2 bases and 5 bases respectively, with 12 bases between them. The CDR3 here is CASSETGRITEAFF. CDR3 in DNA: TGTGCCAGCAGTGAAACAGGAAGGATAACTGAAGCTTTCTTT.

CDR3 protein: CASSSTGVYYGYTF. The CDR3 DNA follows: TGTGCCAGCAGCTCAACAGGGGTATACTATGGCTACACCTTC. The rearrangement uses TRBV5-6 and TRBJ1-2; 7 bases fit TRBD1. The CDR3 is 14 amino acids. Germline V gene data show CDR1 as SGHDT and CDR2 as YYEEEE. Losses at the gene ends were 3 bases for V and 3 bases for J; bases not matched to a gene: 5.

This clone is a singleton in its sample. This sequence joins TRBV6-2 or TRBV6-3 and TRBJ1-4, with no clear D. The length of the CDR3 is 15 residues. Germline loops: CDR1 MNHEY, CDR2 SVGEGT. The V gene lost 0 bases and the J gene lost 1 base, with 6 bases spanning the gap. CDR3 nucleotides: TGTGCCAGCAGTTACTCGAGGCTAACTAATGAAAAACTGTTTTTT. Translation gives CASSYSRLTNEKLFF.

This clone appeared a single time. V is TRBV6-5 and J is TRBJ2-3; D is unclear. Germline V gives CDR1 MNHEY, CDR2 SVGAGI. This CDR3 is 14 amino acids long. The V gene lost 10 bases and the J gene lost 2 bases, with 16 bases spanning the gap. The CDR3 protein is CATAQTVFTDTQYF. CDR3 nucleotide sequence: TGTGCCACCGCCCAGACTGTTTTCACAGATACGCAGTATTTT.

The chain couples TRBV5-1 to TRBJ1-2; D gene ambiguous. The CDR3 has 16 amino acids. V gave up 4 bases and J gave up 2 bases, with 18 bases separating them. The germline CDR1 and CDR2 sequences are SGHRS and YFSETQ. CDR3: CASSPSTTRPNYGYTF. The CDR3 coding sequence is TGCGCCAGCAGCCCCTCAACAACCCGTCCCAACTATGGCTACACCTTC.

The chain uses TRBV27 and TRBJ2-4, with no clear D. CDR3 length: 14 residues. The ends were cut back, 5 bases at V and 0 bases at J, with 8 bases in the middle. From germline, CDR1 is MNHEY and CDR2 SMNVEV (reference sequence). The chain's CDR3 is CASSLSRAKNIQYF. CDR3 sequence (DNA): TGTGCCAGCAGTCTTTCCCGAGCCAAAAACATTCAGTACTTC.

In its sample, this clone was seen once. This chain uses TRBV5-1 with TRBJ2-5, with D tentatively TRBD1 (5 bases). Germline CDR1 reads SGHRS; CDR2 reads YFSETQ. The CDR3 length is 13 residues. Trimming left V 3 bases short and J 5 bases short, with 11 bases between. This CDR3 is CASSSETVETQYF. CDR3 sequence (DNA): TGCGCCAGCAGCTCGGAGACAGTTGAGACCCAGTACTTC.

The chain recombines TRBV10-3 with TRBJ1-1; TRBD1 is a possible D gene (6 bases). The V gene lost 4 bases and the J gene lost 3 bases, with 9 bases spanning the gap. This CDR3 has 13 residues. Germline CDR1 reads ENHRY; CDR2 reads SYGVKD. CDR3: CAISGGGDTEAFF. The CDR3 DNA sequence: TGTGCCATCAGTGGGGGGGGCGACACTGAAGCTTTCTTT.

The genes are TRBV28 and TRBJ2-7; TRBD2 agrees at 7 bases. The CDR3 consists of 13 residues. Germline CDR1 and CDR2: MDHEN and SYDVKM. Germline trimming cut 7 bases from V and 6 bases from J; bases unmatched to any gene: 9. The CDR3 bases are TGTGCCAGCACCCTTGTCGGGGGGTTCGAGCAGTACGTC. Residues: CASTLVGGFEQYV.

This clone appeared a single time. This rearrangement joins TRBV27 to TRBJ2-6; D is tentatively TRBD1 or TRBD2 (5 bases each). The CDR3 contains 18 residues. V was clipped by 1 base and J by 1 base, with 14 bases between them. From germline, CDR1 is MNHEY and CDR2 SMNVEV (reference sequence). The CDR3 region has the DNA TGTGCCAGCAGTTTATTCGGAGGCAGGGCTTCTGGGGCCAACGTCCTGACTTTC. Protein sequence: CASSLFGGRASGANVLTF.

V and J are TRBV12-5 and TRBJ2-5, with 10 bases identical to TRBD1. Germline-derived CDR1 and CDR2 are LGHNT and FRNRAP. Trimming took 1 base from V and 3 from J; bases not matched to a gene: 5. This CDR3 region has 16 residues. The CDR3 DNA reads TGTGCTAGTGGTTTGGGGGGACAGGGGCCGAAAGAGACCCAGTACTTC. Its translation: CASGLGGQGPKETQYF.

The chain recombines TRBV4-1 with TRBJ2-5, with D perhaps being TRBD1 or TRBD2 (5 bases each). This CDR3 comprises 17 residues. V lost 2 bases and J lost 1, with 17 bases in between. Germline V gives CDR1 MGHRA, CDR2 YSYEKL. The CDR3 protein is CASSQRGLSQSQETQYF. The CDR3 region has the DNA TGCGCCAGCAGCCAACGGGGCCTCAGTCAAAGCCAAGAGACCCAGTACTTC.

The chain uses TRBV5-1 and TRBJ2-5, with 10 positions matching TRBD2. Losses at the gene ends were 0 bases for V and 2 bases for J; bases not matched to a gene: 13. Germline lookup yields CDR1 SGHRS and CDR2 YFSETQ. The CDR3 is 19 residues long. The CDR3 is CASSLGAGRNSGGQETQYF. CDR3 DNA sequence: TGCGCCAGCAGCTTGGGAGCCGGCCGAAATAGCGGGGGGCAAGAGACCCAGTACTTC.

The chain's CDR3 is CASSGVPGANVLTF. The CDR3 region has the DNA TGTGCCAGCAGCGGAGTCCCTGGGGCCAACGTCCTGACTTTC. J is TRBJ2-6 and V is TRBV13; D gene unclear. This CDR3 comprises 14 residues. The V gene lost 5 bases and the J gene lost 2 bases, with 7 bases spanning the gap. Per germline, CDR1 PRHDT and CDR2 FYEKMQ (reference sequence).

The rearrangement links TRBV4-2 to TRBJ1-1; D may be TRBD1 (5 bases). Germline V gene data show CDR1 as LGHNA and CDR2 as YNFKEQ. The V gene lost 0 bases and the J gene lost 10 bases, with 18 bases spanning the gap. The CDR3 runs 15 residues. This CDR3 reads CASSQELDSRRGAFF. The CDR3 DNA reads as TGTGCCAGCAGCCAAGAATTAGACAGTCGTAGGGGAGCTTTCTTT.

This chain links TRBV24-1 with TRBJ1-4; TRBD1 matches 9 bases. V trimming: 3 bases; J trimming: 5 bases; junction bases outside the gene matches: 3. This CDR3 is built from 15 residues. Germline values: CDR1 KGHDR, CDR2 SFDVKD. CDR3: CATSDGQGYNEKLFF. CDR3 coding DNA: TGTGCCACCAGTGATGGACAGGGGTACAATGAAAAACTGTTTTTT.

The CDR3 loop is CASSLGTGDINSPLHF. The DNA of the CDR3 is TGTGCCAGCTCACTCGGGACAGGGGATATTAATTCACCCCTCCACTTT. The rearrangement links TRBV18 to TRBJ1-6; 10 bases fit TRBD1. Trimming cost V 4 bases and J 6 bases; bases outside gene matches: 6. This CDR3 is built from 16 residues. Germline V gene data show CDR1 as KGHSH and CDR2 as LQKENI.

J is TRBJ2-5 and V is TRBV2, with a weak D call TRBD1 (6 bases). V was clipped by 6 bases and J by 3 bases, with 14 bases between them. The CDR3 has 14 residues. Germline V gene data show CDR1 as SNHLY and CDR2 as FYNNEI. The CDR3 DNA sequence: TGTGCCAGCAGAAACAATCCAGGGGAAGAGACCCAGTACTTC. Protein sequence: CASRNNPGEETQYF.

This chain uses TRBV28 with TRBJ1-1, with TRBD1 matching over 8 bases. Germline V gene lookup returns CDR1 MDHEN and CDR2 SYDVKM. This CDR3 is 14 amino acids long. With V trimmed by 5 bases and J by 0 bases, 2 bases remained unmatched. CDR3 sequence reads: CASSPGQVNTEAFF. The CDR3, as DNA: TGTGCCAGCAGTCCGGGACAGGTGAACACTGAAGCTTTCTTT.

The V call is TRBV6-2 or TRBV6-3, the J call TRBJ2-7, with D possibly TRBD1 on 5 matching bases. Germline CDR1 reads MNHEY; CDR2 reads SVGEGT. This CDR3 is built from 14 residues. V lost 0 bases and J lost 2, with 8 bases in between. This CDR3 is CASSYSAGTYEQYV. The CDR3 coding sequence is TGTGCCAGCAGTTACTCAGCAGGGACCTACGAGCAGTACGTC.

The chain recombines TRBV5-1 with TRBJ1-2; TRBD1 matches at 7 bases. V shed 3 bases, J shed 1 base, and the junction held 12 bases outside the gene matches. CDR1 and CDR2 from the germline V gene are SGHRS and YFSETQ. The CDR3 loop spans 17 amino acids. CDR3: CASSSAGGTSFNYGYTF. The CDR3 DNA reads as TGCGCCAGCAGCTCGGCAGGGGGGACATCCTTTAACTATGGCTACACCTTC.

V gene TRBV30 combines with J gene TRBJ1-2; D gene unclear. The V gene lost 3 bases and the J gene lost 7 bases, with 15 bases spanning the gap. The CDR3 contains 13 residues. Germline-derived CDR1 and CDR2 are GTSNPN and SVGIG (reference sequence). This chain's CDR3 is CAWRSSGIPGYTF. The DNA of the CDR3 is TGTGCCTGGAGGTCGTCGGGGATTCCTGGCTACACCTTC.

The rearrangement joins TRBV30 to TRBJ1-1, with no clear D. The CDR3 runs 12 residues. V shed 4 bases and J shed 0 bases, with 6 bases lying between them. Germline V gene sequence: CDR1 GTSNPN, CDR2 SVGIG (reference sequence). As DNA, the CDR3 is TGTGCCTGGATATTAATGAACACTGAAGCTTTCTTT. Its translation: CAWILMNTEAFF.

The J gene is TRBJ1-5, the V gene TRBV4-3; TRBD1 matches at 7 bases. V gave up 3 bases and J gave up 3 bases; unmatched junction bases: 5. The CDR3 runs to 15 residues. The germline gives CDR1 LGHNA, CDR2 YSLEER. The DNA for the CDR3 is TGCGCCAGCAGCCAGCAGACAGGGTACAATCAGCCCCAGCATTTT. Its translation is CASSQQTGYNQPQHF.